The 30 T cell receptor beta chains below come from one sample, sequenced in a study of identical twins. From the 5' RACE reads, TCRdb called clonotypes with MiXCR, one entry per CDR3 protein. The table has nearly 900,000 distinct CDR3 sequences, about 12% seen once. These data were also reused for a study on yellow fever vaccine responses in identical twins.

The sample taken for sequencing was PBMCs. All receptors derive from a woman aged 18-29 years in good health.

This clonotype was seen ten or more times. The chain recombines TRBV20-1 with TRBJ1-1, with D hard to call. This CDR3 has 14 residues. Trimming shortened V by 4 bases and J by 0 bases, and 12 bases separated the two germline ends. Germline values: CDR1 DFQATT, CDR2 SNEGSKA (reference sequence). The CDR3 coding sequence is TGCAGTGCTAAGGTCCCAAGCCTGAACACTGAAGCTTTCTTT. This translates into CSAKVPSLNTEAFF.

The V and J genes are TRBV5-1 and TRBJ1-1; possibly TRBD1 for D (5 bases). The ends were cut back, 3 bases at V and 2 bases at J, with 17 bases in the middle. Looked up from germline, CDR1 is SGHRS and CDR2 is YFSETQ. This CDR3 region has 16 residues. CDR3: CASSSEWGRGNTEAFF. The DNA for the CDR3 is TGCGCCAGCAGCTCTGAATGGGGGAGAGGTAACACTGAAGCTTTCTTT.

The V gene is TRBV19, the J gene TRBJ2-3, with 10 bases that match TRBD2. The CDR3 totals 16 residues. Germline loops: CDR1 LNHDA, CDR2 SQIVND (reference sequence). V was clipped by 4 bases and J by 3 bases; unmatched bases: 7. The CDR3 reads CASSRGAGGPTDTQYF. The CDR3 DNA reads TGTGCCAGTAGTAGGGGAGCGGGAGGGCCTACAGATACGCAGTATTTT.

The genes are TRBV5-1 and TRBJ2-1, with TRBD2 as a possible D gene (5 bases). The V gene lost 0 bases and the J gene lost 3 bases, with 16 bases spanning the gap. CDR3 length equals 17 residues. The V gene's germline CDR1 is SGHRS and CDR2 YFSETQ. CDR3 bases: TGCGCCAGCAGCTTGGAAAGAGCTGGAGGTCTCTACAATGAGCAGTTCTTC. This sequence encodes CASSLERAGGLYNEQFF.

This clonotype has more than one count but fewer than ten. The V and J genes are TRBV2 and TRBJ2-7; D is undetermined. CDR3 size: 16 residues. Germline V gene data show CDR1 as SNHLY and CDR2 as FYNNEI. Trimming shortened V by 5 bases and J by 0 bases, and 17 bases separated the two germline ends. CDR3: CASSPLWPLDSYEQYF. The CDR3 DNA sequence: TGTGCCAGCAGTCCCCTGTGGCCGCTGGACTCCTACGAGCAGTACTTC.

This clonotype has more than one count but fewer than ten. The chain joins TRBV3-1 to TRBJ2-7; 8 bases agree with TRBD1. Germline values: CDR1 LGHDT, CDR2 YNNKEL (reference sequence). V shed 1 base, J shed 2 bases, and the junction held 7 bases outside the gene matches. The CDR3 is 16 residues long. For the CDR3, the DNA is TGTGCCAGCAGCCAAGGCCCCGGGACAGGTCCCTACGAGCAGTACTTC. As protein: CASSQGPGTGPYEQYF.

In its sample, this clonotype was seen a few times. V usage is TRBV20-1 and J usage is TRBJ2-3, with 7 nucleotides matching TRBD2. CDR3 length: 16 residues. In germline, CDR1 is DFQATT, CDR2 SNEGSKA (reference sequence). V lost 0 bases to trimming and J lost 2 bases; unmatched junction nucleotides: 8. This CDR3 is CSARDGTISHTDTQYF. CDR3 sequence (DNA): TGCAGTGCTAGAGACGGGACTATCAGCCACACAGATACGCAGTATTTT.

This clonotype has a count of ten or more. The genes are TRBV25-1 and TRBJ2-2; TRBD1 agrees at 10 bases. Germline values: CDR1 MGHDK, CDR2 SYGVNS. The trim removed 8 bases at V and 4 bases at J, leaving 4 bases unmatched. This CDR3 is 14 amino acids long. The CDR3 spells CASRGQGSTGELFF. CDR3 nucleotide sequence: TGTGCCAGCCGGGGACAGGGGAGCACCGGGGAGCTGTTTTTT.

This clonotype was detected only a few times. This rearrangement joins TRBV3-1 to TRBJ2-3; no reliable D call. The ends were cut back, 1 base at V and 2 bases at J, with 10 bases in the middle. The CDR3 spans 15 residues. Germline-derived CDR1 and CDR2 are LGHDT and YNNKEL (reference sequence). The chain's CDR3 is CASSQAPLTTDTQYF. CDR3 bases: TGTGCCAGCAGCCAAGCTCCTTTGACCACAGATACGCAGTATTTT.

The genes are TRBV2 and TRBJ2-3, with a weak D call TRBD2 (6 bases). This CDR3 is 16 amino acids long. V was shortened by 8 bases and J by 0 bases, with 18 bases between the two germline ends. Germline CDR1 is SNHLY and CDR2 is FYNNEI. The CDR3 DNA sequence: TGTGCCAGCCACTCCCCCTTAGCGGCTAGCACAGATACGCAGTATTTT. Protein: CASHSPLAASTDTQYF.

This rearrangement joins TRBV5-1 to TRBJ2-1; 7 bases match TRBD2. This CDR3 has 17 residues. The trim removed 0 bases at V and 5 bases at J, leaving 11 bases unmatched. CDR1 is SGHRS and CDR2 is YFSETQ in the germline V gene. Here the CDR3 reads CASSLASGGDRNNEQFF. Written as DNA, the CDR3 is TGCGCCAGCAGCTTGGCGAGTGGGGGGGATCGGAACAATGAGCAGTTCTTC.

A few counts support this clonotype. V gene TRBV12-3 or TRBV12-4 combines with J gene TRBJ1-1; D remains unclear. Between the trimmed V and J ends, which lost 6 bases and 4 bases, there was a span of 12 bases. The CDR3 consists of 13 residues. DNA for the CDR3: TGTGCCAGCAGGCCCTCCCCCATCACTGAAGCTTTCTTT. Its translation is CASRPSPITEAFF.

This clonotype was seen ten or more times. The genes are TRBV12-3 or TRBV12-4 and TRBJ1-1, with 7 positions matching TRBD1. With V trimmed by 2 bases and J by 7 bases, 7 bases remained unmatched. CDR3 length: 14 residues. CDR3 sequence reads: CASSLRGRRFEAFF. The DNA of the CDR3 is TGTGCCAGCAGTTTAAGGGGGCGAAGGTTTGAAGCTTTCTTT.

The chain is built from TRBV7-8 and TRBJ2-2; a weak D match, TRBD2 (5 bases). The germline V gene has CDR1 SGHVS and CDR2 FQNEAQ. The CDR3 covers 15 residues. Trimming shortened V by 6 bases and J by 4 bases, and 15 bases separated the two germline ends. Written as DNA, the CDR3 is TGTGCCAGCAGGTCCCCGAGACTACCCACCGGGGAGCTGTTTTTT. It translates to CASRSPRLPTGELFF.

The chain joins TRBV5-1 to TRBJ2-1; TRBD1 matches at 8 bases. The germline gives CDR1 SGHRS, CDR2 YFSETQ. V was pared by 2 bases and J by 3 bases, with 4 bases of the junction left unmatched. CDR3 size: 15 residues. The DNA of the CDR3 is TGCGCCAGCAGCTTCTACAGGGGGGACTACAATGAGCAGTTCTTC. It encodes CASSFYRGDYNEQFF.

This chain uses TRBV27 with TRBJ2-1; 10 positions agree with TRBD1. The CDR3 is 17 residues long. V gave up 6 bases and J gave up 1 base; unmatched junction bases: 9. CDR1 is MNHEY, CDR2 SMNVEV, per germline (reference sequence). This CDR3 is CASRRQGALSSYNEQFF. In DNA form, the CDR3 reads TGTGCCAGCAGACGACAGGGGGCCCTGTCTTCCTACAATGAGCAGTTCTTC.

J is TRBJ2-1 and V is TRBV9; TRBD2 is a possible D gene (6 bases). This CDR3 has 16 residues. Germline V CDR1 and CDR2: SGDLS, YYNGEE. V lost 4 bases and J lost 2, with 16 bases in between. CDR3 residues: CASSHGTPAPYNEQFF. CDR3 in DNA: TGTGCCAGCAGCCATGGGACTCCCGCACCCTACAATGAGCAGTTCTTC.

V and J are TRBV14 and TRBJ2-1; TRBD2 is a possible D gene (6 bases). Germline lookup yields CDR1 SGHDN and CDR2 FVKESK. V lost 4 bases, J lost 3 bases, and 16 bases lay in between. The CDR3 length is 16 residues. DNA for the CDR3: TGTGCCAGCAGCCTTCGCCCCGGGACTTACTACAATGAGCAGTTCTTC. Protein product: CASSLRPGTYYNEQFF. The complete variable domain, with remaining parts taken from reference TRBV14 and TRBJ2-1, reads EAGVTQFPSHSVIEKGQTVTLRCDPISGHDNLYWYRRVMGKEIKFLLHFVKESKQDESGMPNNRFLAERTGGTYSTLKVQPAELEDSGVYFCASSLRPGTYYNEQFFGPGTRLTVL.

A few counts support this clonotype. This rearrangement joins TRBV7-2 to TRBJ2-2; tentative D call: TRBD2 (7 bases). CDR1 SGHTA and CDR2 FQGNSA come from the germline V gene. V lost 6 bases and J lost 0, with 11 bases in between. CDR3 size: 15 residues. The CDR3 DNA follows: TGTGCCAGCAGTCCCGGGGGGCCGAACACCGGGGAGCTGTTTTTT. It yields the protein CASSPGGPNTGELFF.

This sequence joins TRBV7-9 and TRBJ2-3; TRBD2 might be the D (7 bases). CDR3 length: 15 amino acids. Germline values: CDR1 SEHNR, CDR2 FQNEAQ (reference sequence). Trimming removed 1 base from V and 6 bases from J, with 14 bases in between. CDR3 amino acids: CASSLVGGPVDTQYF. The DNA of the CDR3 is TGTGCCAGCAGCTTAGTGGGGGGGCCGGTGGATACGCAGTATTTT.

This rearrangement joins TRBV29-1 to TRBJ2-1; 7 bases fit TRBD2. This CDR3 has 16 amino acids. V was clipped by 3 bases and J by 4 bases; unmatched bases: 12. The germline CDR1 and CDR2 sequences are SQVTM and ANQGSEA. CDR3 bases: TGCAGCGTTGACGACTCCGCGGGAGCGAAATACAATGAGCAGTTCTTC. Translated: CSVDDSAGAKYNEQFF.

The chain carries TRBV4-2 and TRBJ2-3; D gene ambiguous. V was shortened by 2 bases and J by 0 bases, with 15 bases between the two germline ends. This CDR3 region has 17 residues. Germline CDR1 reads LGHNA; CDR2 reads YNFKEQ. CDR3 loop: CASSQQYGSPSTDTQYF. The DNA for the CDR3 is TGTGCCAGCAGCCAACAATACGGAAGTCCTAGCACAGATACGCAGTATTTT.

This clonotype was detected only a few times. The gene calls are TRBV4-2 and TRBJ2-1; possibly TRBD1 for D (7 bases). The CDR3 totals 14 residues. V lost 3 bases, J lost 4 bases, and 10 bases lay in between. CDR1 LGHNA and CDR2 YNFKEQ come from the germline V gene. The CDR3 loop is CASSQQGGYNEQFF. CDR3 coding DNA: TGTGCCAGCAGCCAGCAGGGGGGATACAATGAGCAGTTCTTC.

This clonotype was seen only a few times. The CDR3 protein is CASSLGGGRPDTQYF. In nucleotides, the CDR3 is TGCGCCAGCAGCTTGGGCGGGGGCCGACCAGATACGCAGTATTTT. This rearrangement joins TRBV5-1 to TRBJ2-3; tentatively, D is TRBD2 (7 bases). The V gene's germline CDR1 is SGHRS and CDR2 YFSETQ. Trimming left V 0 bases short and J 4 bases short, with 12 bases between. The CDR3 spans 15 residues.

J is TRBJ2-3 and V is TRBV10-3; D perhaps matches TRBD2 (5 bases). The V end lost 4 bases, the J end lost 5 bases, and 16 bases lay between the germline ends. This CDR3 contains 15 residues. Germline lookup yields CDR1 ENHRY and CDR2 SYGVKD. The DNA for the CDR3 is TGTGCCATCAGTGTTGAGGGTCGGAACGAAGATACGCAGTATTTT. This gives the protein CAISVEGRNEDTQYF.

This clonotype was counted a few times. CDR3 protein: CASSTEVQAAFF. The CDR3 nucleotides are TGTGCCAGCAGCACCGAGGTTCAGGCGGCTTTCTTT. This chain joins TRBV11-2 and TRBJ1-1, with D uncertain. The CDR3 is 12 amino acids. From germline, CDR1 is SGHAT and CDR2 FQNNGV. V gave up 5 bases and J gave up 11 bases, with 15 bases separating them.

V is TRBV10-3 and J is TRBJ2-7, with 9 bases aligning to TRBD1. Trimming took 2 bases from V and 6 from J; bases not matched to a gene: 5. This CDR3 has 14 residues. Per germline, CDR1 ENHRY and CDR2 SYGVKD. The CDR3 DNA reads TGTGCCATCAGTGAGCGGACAGGGGAATGCGAGCAGTACTTC. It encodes CAISERTGECEQYF.

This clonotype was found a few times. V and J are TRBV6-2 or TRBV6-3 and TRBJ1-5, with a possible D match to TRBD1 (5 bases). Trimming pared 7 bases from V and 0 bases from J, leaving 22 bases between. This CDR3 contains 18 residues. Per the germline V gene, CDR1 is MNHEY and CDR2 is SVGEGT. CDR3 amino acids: CASTALGAYGYSNQPQHF. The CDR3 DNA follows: TGTGCCAGCACCGCGCTAGGGGCTTACGGTTATAGCAATCAGCCCCAGCATTTT.

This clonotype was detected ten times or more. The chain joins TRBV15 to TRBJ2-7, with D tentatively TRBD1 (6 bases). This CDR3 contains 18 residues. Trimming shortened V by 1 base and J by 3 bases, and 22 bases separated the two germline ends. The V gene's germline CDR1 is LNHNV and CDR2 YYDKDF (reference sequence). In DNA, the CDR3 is TGTGCCACCAGCAGAGCGACTGTCGGGCAGGGGATGTTCTACGAGCAGTACTTC. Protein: CATSRATVGQGMFYEQYF.

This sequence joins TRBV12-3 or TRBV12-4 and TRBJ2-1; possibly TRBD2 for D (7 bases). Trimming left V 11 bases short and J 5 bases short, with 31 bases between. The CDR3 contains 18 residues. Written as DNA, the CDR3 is TGTGCCTTCTGTTTAGGAGGAGGGGGGGCGGGAGTGAACAATGAGCAGTTCTTC. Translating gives CAFCLGGGGAGVNNEQFF.